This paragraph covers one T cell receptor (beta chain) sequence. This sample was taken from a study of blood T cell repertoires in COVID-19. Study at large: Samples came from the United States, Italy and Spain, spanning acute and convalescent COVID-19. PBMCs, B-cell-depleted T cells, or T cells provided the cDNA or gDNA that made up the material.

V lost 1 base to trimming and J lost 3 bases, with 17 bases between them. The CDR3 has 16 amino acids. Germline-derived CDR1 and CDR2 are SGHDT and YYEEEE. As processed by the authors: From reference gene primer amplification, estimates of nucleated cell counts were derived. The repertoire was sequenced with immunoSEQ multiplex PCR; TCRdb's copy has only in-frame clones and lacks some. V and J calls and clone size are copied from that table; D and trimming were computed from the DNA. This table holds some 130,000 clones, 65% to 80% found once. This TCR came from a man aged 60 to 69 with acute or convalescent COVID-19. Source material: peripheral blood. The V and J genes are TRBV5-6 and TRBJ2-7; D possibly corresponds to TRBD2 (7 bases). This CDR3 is CASSLRGARPGYEQYF. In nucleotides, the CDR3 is TGTGCCAGCAGCTTGCGGGGGGCGCGGCCTGGCTACGAGCAGTACTTC.